This TCR beta chain was identified in a study of T cell responses to AZD1222 COVID-19 vaccine. Overall study: Pooling was applied to second doses at about 4 or about 12 weeks. General study findings and limits: Reports say nearly half of spike-specific TCRs go after unmutated variant regions.

Regarding this clone: The antigen is not known.

The protocol was immunoSEQ multiplex PCR, while the TCRdb copy is restricted to in-frame clones and leaves out a portion. The table has about 130,000 clones, approximately 87% seen once. The receptor was derived from an adult in good health. Sample: peripheral blood, taken on day 0 of AZD1222 vaccination.

CDR3 nucleotide sequence: TGTGCCAGCAGCTTTGGGCACGCTTCGGGAAACACCATATATTTT. The encoded protein is CASSFGHASGNTIYF. The gene calls are TRBV7-6 and TRBJ1-3, with D unresolved. V gave up 3 bases and J gave up 4 bases, with 13 bases separating them. CDR1 is SGHVS and CDR2 is FNYEAQ in the germline V gene. CDR3 size: 15 residues.